These T cell receptor beta chains were read from a single sample in a study of blood T cell repertoires in COVID-19. Produced via immunoSEQ multiplex PCR; TCRdb's table is partial and in-frame only. The repertoire has 200,000 or so clones, about four fifths of them found once; the top ten carry around 3.1%. The sample comprised peripheral blood. The origin of the receptors is a woman aged 25 to 39 who had recovered from COVID-19. The CDR3 runs from the conserved cysteine through the conserved F or W. The D gene is left open where the match is weak. Some rows have no size entry. The others give once, few or many, or a class for an expanded clone.

TRBV7-2,TRBJ1-5,-,-,CASSFQDQPQHF,TGTGCCAGCAGCTTTCAGGATCAGCCCCAGCATTTT
TRBV7-8,TRBJ2-1,-,-,CASSLERQDGKFF,TGTGCCAGCAGCTTAGAGAGACAGGACGGAAAGTTCTTC
TRBV20-1,TRBJ1-2,-,-,CSARYGYTF,TGCAGTGCTCGCTATGGCTACACCTTC
TRBV6-2/TRBV6-3,TRBJ1-3,TRBD1,-,CASSPRGGRGNTIYF,TGTGCCAGCAGCCCGAGAGGGGGCAGAGGAAACACCATATATTTT
TRBV5-6,TRBJ1-2,-,-,CASSLGGQVGYTF,TGTGCCAGCAGCTTGGGGGGGCAGGTTGGCTACACCTTC
TRBV28,TRBJ1-5,-,-,CASFIGGEPQHF,TGTGCCAGCTTCATAGGGGGAGAGCCCCAGCATTTT
TRBV19,TRBJ1-5,-,-,CASSTGGEGRVSNQPQHF,TGTGCCAGTAGTACCGGAGGGGAGGGAAGGGTCTCTAATCAGCCCCAGCATTTT
TRBV5-1,TRBJ1-1,-,once,CASSLQQGMNTEAFF,TGCGCCAGCAGCTTGCAACAGGGTATGAACACTGAAGCTTTCTTT
TRBV5-4,TRBJ2-2,-,-,CASSFIAVNTGELFF,TGTGCCAGCAGCTTTATAGCGGTTAACACCGGGGAGCTGTTTTTT
TRBV19,TRBJ2-6,TRBD1,few,CASSPYRDRGSGANVLTF,TGTGCCAGTAGTCCCTACCGGGACAGGGGGTCTGGGGCCAACGTCCTGACTTTC
TRBV19,TRBJ1-1,-,-,CASSQQGNTEAFF,TGTGCCAGTAGCCAACAGGGAAACACTGAAGCTTTCTTT
TRBV27,TRBJ2-7,-,-,CASSRTQGFLSYEQYF,TGTGCCAGCAGCCGTACACAGGGATTTCTCTCCTACGAGCAGTACTTC
TRBV3-1/TRBV3-2,TRBJ1-2,-,-,CASSLGGTYGYTF,TGTGCCAGCAGCCTGGGGGGGACCTATGGCTACACCTTC
TRBV5-4,TRBJ1-2,TRBD1,-,CASSLDRFIGYTF,TGTGCCAGCAGCCTGGACAGGTTTATCGGCTACACCTTC
TRBV30,TRBJ2-2,TRBD2,-,CAWRLAGGNTGELFF,TGTGCCTGGAGACTAGCGGGAGGGAACACCGGGGAGCTGTTTTTT
TRBV25-1,TRBJ2-1,-,few,CASSEGAPGQFF,TGTGCCAGCAGTGAGGGAGCCCCGGGGCAGTTCTTC
TRBV19,TRBJ2-1,-,-,CASSQGQSSRGEQFF,TGTGCCAGTAGTCAAGGACAGTCTTCGAGAGGAGAGCAGTTCTTC
TRBV4-1,TRBJ2-4,-,-,CASSAGLMAKNIQYF,TGCGCCAGCAGCGCTGGACTTATGGCCAAAAACATTCAGTACTTC
TRBV11-3,TRBJ2-6,TRBD1,few,CASSYGQGLGANVLTF,TGTGCCAGCAGCTATGGACAGGGCCTAGGGGCCAACGTCCTGACTTTC
TRBV6-7,TRBJ2-1,TRBD2,-,CASSYPGTRALNEQFF,TGTGCCAGCAGTTACCCCGGGACTAGAGCGTTGAATGAGCAGTTCTTC
TRBV12-5,TRBJ2-1,TRBD2,-,CASGPPGLAGEQFF,TGTGCTAGTGGTCCCCCGGGACTAGCGGGAGAGCAGTTCTTC
TRBV2,TRBJ2-7,-,-,CAIRSDSSYEQYF,TGTGCCATCCGTAGCGATAGCTCCTACGAGCAGTACTTC
TRBV7-9,TRBJ1-1,-,once,CASSLLTEAFF,TGTGCCAGCAGCTTACTCACTGAAGCTTTCTTT
TRBV4-1,TRBJ2-3,-,few,CASSQGFGSGDTQYF,TGCGCCAGCAGCCAAGGGTTCGGGTCCGGAGATACGCAGTATTTT
TRBV12-3/TRBV12-4,TRBJ1-1,-,-,CASNHQGEAFF,TGTGCCAGCAACCATCAGGGTGAAGCTTTCTTT
TRBV11-2,TRBJ2-7,-,-,CASSYIHSSYEQYF,TGTGCCAGCAGCTATATACACAGTTCCTACGAGCAGTACTTC
TRBV12-2,TRBJ1-5,-,-,CASRLKEECNQPQHF,TGTGCAAGTCGCTTAAAGGAGGAGTGCAATCAGCCCCAGCATTTT
TRBV5-1,TRBJ2-3,-,-,CASSLRTDHTDTQYF,TGCGCCAGCAGCCTTCGGACAGATCACACAGATACGCAGTATTTT
TRBV11-2,TRBJ2-7,TRBD2,-,CASSAGLAGDLTYEQYF,TGTGCCAGCAGCGCAGGACTAGCGGGGGACCTGACCTACGAGCAGTACTTC
TRBV9,TRBJ2-2,TRBD2,-,CASSGRTSGRPGTGELFF,TGTGCCAGCAGCGGACGGACTAGCGGGAGGCCGGGCACCGGGGAGCTGTTTTTT
TRBV3-1/TRBV3-2,TRBJ2-1,-,-,CASSQYQGLNEQFF,TGTGCCAGCAGCCAATATCAGGGGCTGAATGAGCAGTTCTTC
TRBV19,TRBJ1-1,-,-,CASSIGQLNTEAFF,TGTGCCAGTAGTATTGGACAGTTGAACACTGAAGCTTTCTTT
TRBV15,TRBJ2-7,TRBD1,-,CATSRGTGDVYEQYF,TGTGCCACCAGCAGGGGGACAGGGGATGTCTACGAGCAGTACTTC
TRBV7-9,TRBJ1-4,-,once,CASSETQTQRLFF,TGTGCCAGCAGCGAAACGCAGACTCAAAGACTGTTTTTT
TRBV19,TRBJ2-7,TRBD2,many,CASSIDSSGRTDEQYF,TGTGCCAGTAGTATAGATTCCAGCGGGAGGACGGACGAGCAGTACTTC
TRBV10-3,TRBJ1-1,TRBD1,-,CAISPGTGKGSPTEAFF,TGTGCCATCAGTCCTGGGACAGGGAAGGGTTCACCAACTGAAGCTTTCTTT
TRBV2,TRBJ1-6,TRBD1,-,CATTPGTGISPLHF,TGTGCCACCACCCCCGGGACAGGGATCTCACCCCTCCACTTT
TRBV27,TRBJ2-1,TRBD2,-,CASSGTSRTNEQFF,TGTGCCAGCAGCGGGACTAGCCGAACCAATGAGCAGTTCTTC
TRBV6-1,TRBJ2-3,TRBD2,-,CASSEGTRWYTQYF,TGTGCCAGCAGTGAAGGGACTAGATGGTATACGCAGTATTTT
TRBV6-2/TRBV6-3,TRBJ1-5,TRBD1,few,CASSYSGGVQPQHF,TGTGCCAGCAGTTACTCAGGGGGCGTTCAGCCCCAGCATTTT
TRBV6-5,TRBJ2-7,TRBD1,-,CASSPSGTGTYEQYF,TGTGCCAGCAGTCCTTCCGGGACAGGGACCTACGAGCAGTACTTC
TRBV6-5,TRBJ2-7,-,few,CASSYASTYEQYF,TGTGCCAGCAGTTACGCCTCTACCTACGAGCAGTACTTC
TRBV6-5,TRBJ1-1,-,-,CASSFRGGSVNTEAFF,TGTGCCAGCAGTTTCCGAGGGGGTTCGGTGAACACTGAAGCTTTCTTT
TRBV9,TRBJ2-3,TRBD2,-,CASSVISGRGTDTQYF,TGTGCCAGCAGCGTAATAAGCGGGAGGGGGACAGATACGCAGTATTTT
TRBV4-1,TRBJ2-7,-,-,CASSHNAGPLYEQYF,TGCGCCAGCAGCCACAACGCGGGCCCTCTTTACGAGCAGTACTTC
TRBV6-6,TRBJ2-7,-,-,CASSYGPSYEQYF,TGTGCCAGCAGTTACGGGCCCTCCTACGAGCAGTACTTC
TRBV6-5,TRBJ2-1,TRBD1,-,CASSYFAGGNNEQFF,TGTGCCAGCAGTTACTTCGCAGGGGGCAACAATGAGCAGTTCTTC
TRBV28,TRBJ2-3,TRBD2,-,CASSSSGRADTQYF,TGTGCCAGCAGTTCTAGCGGGAGGGCAGATACGCAGTATTTT
TRBV4-1,TRBJ1-1,-,once,CASSQARGGAEAFF,TGCGCCAGCAGCCAAGCCCGGGGGGGGGCTGAAGCTTTCTTT
TRBV5-1,TRBJ2-2,-,-,CASSPRRAYTGELFF,TGCGCCAGCAGCCCACGGAGGGCATACACCGGGGAGCTGTTTTTT
TRBV24-1,TRBJ2-3,-,-,CATSALRDSTDTQYF,TGTGCCACCAGTGCTCTCAGGGACTCCACAGATACGCAGTATTTT